This T cell receptor beta chain was recorded in a study of blood T cell repertoires in COVID-19. Looking at the study overall: Spain, Italy and the United States supplied samples that represented acute and convalescent COVID-19. T cells, B-cell-depleted T cells, or PBMCs supplied cDNA or gDNA.

There are 14 residues in the CDR3. Per the germline V gene, CDR1 is MNHEY and CDR2 is SVGAGI. After removal of 7 bases from V and 0 bases from J, the junction contained 4 bases not matched to a gene. Under the authors' procedure: Estimation of nucleated cell counts relied on the amplification of reference gene primers. Measured with immunoSEQ multiplex PCR; TCRdb has only the in-frame clones, and not every one. The D gene and trimming were derived from the DNA, and the V and J assignments and clone size from that table. The table records under 150,000 clones, around 76% of them present only once. The V gene is TRBV6-5, the J gene TRBJ1-2, with 8 bases aligning to TRBD1. The receptor comes from a man older than 75 with acute or convalescent COVID-19. The specimen was peripheral blood. CDR3 coding DNA: TGTGCCAGCATCGGGACAGGAGCTAACTATGGCTACACCTTC. Protein sequence: CASIGTGANYGYTF.